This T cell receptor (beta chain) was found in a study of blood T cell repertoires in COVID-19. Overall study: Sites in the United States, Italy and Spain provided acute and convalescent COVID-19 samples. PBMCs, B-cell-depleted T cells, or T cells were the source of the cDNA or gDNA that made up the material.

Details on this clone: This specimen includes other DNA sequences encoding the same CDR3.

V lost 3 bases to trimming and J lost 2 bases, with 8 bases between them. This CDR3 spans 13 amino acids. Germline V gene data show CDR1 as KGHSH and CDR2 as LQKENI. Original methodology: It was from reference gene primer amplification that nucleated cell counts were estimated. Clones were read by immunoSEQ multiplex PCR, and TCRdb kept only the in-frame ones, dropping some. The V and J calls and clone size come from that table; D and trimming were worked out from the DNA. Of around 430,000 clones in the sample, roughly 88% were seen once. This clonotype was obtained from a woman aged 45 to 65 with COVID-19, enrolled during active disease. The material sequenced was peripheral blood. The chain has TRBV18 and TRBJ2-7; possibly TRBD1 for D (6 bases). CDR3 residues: CASSPDSPYEQYF. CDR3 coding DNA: TGTGCCAGCTCACCGGACAGTCCCTACGAGCAGTACTTC.